This paragraph reports one T cell receptor (beta chain). The antigen remains unidentified. Researchers ran the PCR with 60 Vbeta and 13 Jbeta primers. The protocol was immunoSEQ multiplex PCR, while the TCRdb copy is restricted to in-frame clones and leaves out a portion. The data contain 65,000 or so clones, around three quarters of them singletons. This CDR3 has 17 amino acids. V gave up 4 bases and J gave up 0 bases; unmatched junction bases: 11. The germline CDR1 and CDR2 sequences are SGHNT and YYREEE (reference sequence). The sample originates from a study of cytomegalovirus exposure and HLA in healthy donors. General study results and limits: A highly shared variant cluster was judged a likely technical artifact.

The TCR was taken from a woman in her thirties or forties in good health and CMV-seropositive. Sequencing was performed on PBMCs. The J gene is TRBJ2-5, the V gene TRBV5-4; 8 nucleotides agree with TRBD2. The CDR3 region has the DNA TGTGCCAGCAGCCCCGACGTAGCGGGGAGCGACCAAGAGACCCAGTACTTC. Encoded protein: CASSPDVAGSDQETQYF.